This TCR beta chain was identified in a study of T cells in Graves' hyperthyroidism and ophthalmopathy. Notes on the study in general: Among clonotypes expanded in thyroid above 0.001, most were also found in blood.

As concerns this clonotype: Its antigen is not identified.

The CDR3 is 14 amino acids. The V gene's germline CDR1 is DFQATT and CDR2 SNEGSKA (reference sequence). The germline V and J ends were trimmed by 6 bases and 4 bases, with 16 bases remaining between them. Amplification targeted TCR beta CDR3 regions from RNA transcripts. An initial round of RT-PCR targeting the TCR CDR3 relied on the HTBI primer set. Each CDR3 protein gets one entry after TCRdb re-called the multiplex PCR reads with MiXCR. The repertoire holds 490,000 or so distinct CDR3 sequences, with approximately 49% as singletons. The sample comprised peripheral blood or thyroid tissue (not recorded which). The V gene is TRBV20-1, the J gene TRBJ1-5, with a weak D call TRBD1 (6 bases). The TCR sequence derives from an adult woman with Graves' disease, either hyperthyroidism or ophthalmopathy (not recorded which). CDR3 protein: CSASGGQINQPQHF. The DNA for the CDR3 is TGCAGTGCCTCGGGAGGACAGATAAATCAGCCCCAGCATTTT.